This T cell receptor beta chain was retrieved from a study of blood T cell repertoires in COVID-19 (dated by TCRdb to the early 2020s). At the level of the whole study: Samples from collaborators originated in the United States, Italy and Spain and spanned both the acute and convalescent phases of COVID-19. The prospective study material was composed of cDNA or gDNA derived from T cells, B-cell-depleted T cells, or PBMCs. Deeply sampled blood TCRbeta repertoires from subjects exposed to, actively infected with, or recovered from COVID-19 were included in the dataset. A freely available public database, intended as a resource for researchers studying the immune response to SARS-CoV-2, is where the repertoires were released. The samples were drawn from two sources: the first 160 participants of the ongoing ImmuneRACE study, and 1,200 or so subjects contributed by 6 global collaborators. The sample metadata nearly always contained a de-identified subject ID, COVID-19 status, age in years and sex. Where HLA class I and class II types were available, the types were taken from metadata supplied by the sample provider, not from assay-based typing. The investigation overall reported the following: How much clinical and demographic metadata was included differed by source and by participant, and the metadata was provided uncurated.

Note on this clone: Its antigen is not yet known. The input lacks base qualities; no much larger clone sits a single base away.

CDR1 and CDR2, per the germline V gene, are SGHNT and YENEEA. Trimming removed 5 bases from V and 0 bases from J; the gene matches leave 2 bases unexplained. Including the terminal cysteine and phenylalanine, the CDR3 comprises 15 residues. Left in the record is the CDR3 DNA by itself, 45 bases read in frame from the first base. The immunoSEQ Assay, a bias-controlled multiplex PCR, was used to amplify TCRbeta CDR3 regions from genomic DNA. The source study handled its data this way. Nucleated cell counts per sample were estimated from amplification of reference gene primers within the assay. To quantify the absolute abundance of each unique TCRbeta CDR3 rearrangement, sequence reads were collapsed and filtered. Productive Simpson clonality was computed per sample as the square root of Simpson's diversity index over productive rearrangements. Sourced from immuneACCESS, this table was stored by TCRdb with only in-frame sequences that have V and J called. A share of the clones is absent; for the studies checked, an unresolved V gene accounts for under half, and the remainder has no known explanation. V and J calls and clone size are given by that table; D and trimming were obtained from the DNA. Across this sample there are about 15,000 clones, with around 82% seen only once. Of the sample, about 14% falls within the top ten clones.

Whole blood was collected in K2EDTA tubes by collaborating institutions according to the institutions' own protocols. For TCRbeta analysis, collaborator samples were shipped as frozen whole blood, as isolated PBMCs, or as DNA extracted from either sample type. This TCR came from a human donor in a cohort sampled during active COVID-19. This receptor chain uses TRBV11-3 and TRBJ2-7; a stretch of 12 junction bases matches TRBD2. The specimen sequenced was peripheral blood. The CDR3 sequence is CASSGLAGFSYEQYF. DNA sequence: TGTGCCAGCAGCGGACTAGCGGGATTCTCCTACGAGCAGTACTTC.